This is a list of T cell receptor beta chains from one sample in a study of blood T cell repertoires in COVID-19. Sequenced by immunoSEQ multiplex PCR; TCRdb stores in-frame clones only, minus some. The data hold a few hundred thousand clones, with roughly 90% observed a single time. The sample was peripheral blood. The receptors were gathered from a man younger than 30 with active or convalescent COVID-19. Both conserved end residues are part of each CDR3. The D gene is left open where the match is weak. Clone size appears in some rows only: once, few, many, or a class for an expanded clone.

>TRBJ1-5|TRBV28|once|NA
TGTGCCAGCAGTTTTCTCCTGCTACAGGGTCGCGGGCAGCCCCAGCATTTT
CASSFLLLQGRGQPQHF
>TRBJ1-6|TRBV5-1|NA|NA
TGCGCCAGCAGCTTACATGACAGAAGTAATTCACCCCTCCACTTT
CASSLHDRSNSPLHF
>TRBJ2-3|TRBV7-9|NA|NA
TGTGCCAGCAGCTCACAGCGGTACACAGATACGCAGTATTTT
CASSSQRYTDTQYF
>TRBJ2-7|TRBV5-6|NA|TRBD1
TGTGCCAGCAGCGAGACAGGGGGCGACTACGAGCAGTACTTC
CASSETGGDYEQYF
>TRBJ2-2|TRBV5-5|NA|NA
TGTGCCAGCAGCTACGGCGGCGGGGAGCTGTTTTTT
CASSYGGGELFF
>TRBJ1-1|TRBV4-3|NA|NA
TGCGCCAGCAGCCACACCCTGTATGGCTCCTCCGTGAACACTGAAGCTTTCTTT
CASSHTLYGSSVNTEAFF
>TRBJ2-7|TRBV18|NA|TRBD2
TGTGCCAGCTCACCACCGAACTTACTAGCGGGAGCGGTGAGGGAGCAGTACTTC
CASSPPNLLAGAVREQYF
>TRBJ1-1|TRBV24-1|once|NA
TGTGCCACCAGTGACTCCGGGACACTCGCTGAAGCTTTCTTT
CATSDSGTLAEAFF
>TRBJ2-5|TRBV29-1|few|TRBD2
TGCAGCGTTGTCTCTAGCGGGAACCAAGAGACCCAGTACTTC
CSVVSSGNQETQYF
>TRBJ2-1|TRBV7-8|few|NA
TGTGCCAGCAGCTTAGGGCAGGTAAGGCGCAATGAGCAGTTCTTC
CASSLGQVRRNEQFF
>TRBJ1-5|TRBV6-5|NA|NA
TGTGCCAGCAGCCTGGTCGGGGGGATCAACCCCCAGCATTTT
CASSLVGGINPQHF
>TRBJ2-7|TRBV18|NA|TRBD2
TGTGCCAGCTCACCACAGAGCGGGAGCTACGAGCAGTACTTC
CASSPQSGSYEQYF
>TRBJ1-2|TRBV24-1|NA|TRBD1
TGTGCCACCAGTGCAGGACAGGGGCATGGCTACACCTTC
CATSAGQGHGYTF
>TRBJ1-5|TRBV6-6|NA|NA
TGTGCCAGCAGCTCTCAGGGATACGGCAATCAGCCCCAGCATTTT
CASSSQGYGNQPQHF
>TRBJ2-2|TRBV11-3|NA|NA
TGTGCCAGCAGCGTAAACACCGGGGAGCTGTTTTTT
CASSVNTGELFF
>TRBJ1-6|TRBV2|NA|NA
TGTGCCAGCAGTGAGGCAGGTGGCAATTCACCCCTCCACTTT
CASSEAGGNSPLHF
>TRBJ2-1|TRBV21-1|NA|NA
TGTGCCAGCAGCAAAAGCGGGACTACAATTCAGTTCTTC
CASSKSGTTIQFF
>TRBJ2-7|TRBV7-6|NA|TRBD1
TGTGCCAGCAGCTTACAGGCAGGGGGCTCCTACGAGCAGTACTTC
CASSLQAGGSYEQYF